One T cell receptor beta chain is described in this entry. The sample is drawn from a study of T cells in Graves' hyperthyroidism and ophthalmopathy. TCR beta CDR3 regions were amplified from RNA transcripts. HTBI primers were employed in a first-round RT-PCR of the TCR CDR3. TCRdb reanalysed the multiplex PCR reads using MiXCR and keeps one entry per CDR3 protein. Among roughly 200,000 distinct CDR3 sequences listed, around a sixth were seen once. The CDR3 contains 15 residues. V was clipped by 4 bases and J by 3 bases, with 12 bases between them. Germline V gene sequence: CDR1 ENHRY, CDR2 SYGVKD. Exclusion of patients followed from uncontrolled infection, other autoimmune disease, pregnancy or lactation.

The sequence derives from a woman in her 50s with Graves' hyperthyroidism. The chain couples TRBV10-3 to TRBJ2-2; D call uncertain. The sequenced sample was blood. The CDR3 DNA follows: TGTGCCATCAGTGCGGCCAGCGAACACACCGGGGAGCTGTTTTTT. Translation: CAISAASEHTGELFF.